The clone carrying this T cell receptor beta chain was seen ten or more times. Its antigen is as yet unknown. Time point in this sample: newly diagnosed GD, antithyroid drugs for less than 3 months. RNA extracted from PBMCs served as the sequencing template. The authors built TCR beta libraries using iRepertoire HTBI primers and Arm-PCR of CDR3 regions. MiXCR, run by TCRdb on the multiplex PCR reads, gives a single entry per CDR3 protein. Of fewer than 450,000 distinct CDR3 sequences in the sample, 14% to 15% are singletons; the top ten hold over 7%. The data originate from a study of regulatory T cells in long-lasting Graves disease. Whole-study results and caveats: Thyroid tissue went unstudied; only peripheral blood was examined.

The same specimen was also included in a second study, on T cells in Graves' hyperthyroidism and ophthalmopathy. That paper adds: The diagnostic basis comprised clinical symptoms, serum thyroxine and TRAb, thyroid ultrasound and orbital computed tomography.

The receptor's source is a woman aged 40 to 50 with Graves disease. This material consisted of peripheral blood mononuclear cells (PBMCs), taken at new diagnosis, from a patient treated with antithyroid drugs.

The CDR3: CASSLGVGISYEQYF. The CDR3 DNA sequence: TGTGCCAGCAGCTTAGGGGTGGGGATCTCCTACGAGCAGTACTTC. V and J are TRBV11-2 and TRBJ2-7, with D uncertain. Germline CDR1 reads SGHAT; CDR2 reads FQNNGV. Trimming took 1 base from V and 0 from J, leaving 10 bases between them. The CDR3 loop spans 15 amino acids. Complete variable domain (other parts from reference TRBV11-2 and TRBJ2-7): EAGVAQSPRYKIIEKRQSVAFWCNPISGHATLYWYQQILGQGPKLLIQFQNNGVVDDSQLPKDRFSAERLKGVDSTLKIQPAKLEDSAVYLCASSLGVGISYEQYFGPGTRLTVT.